What follows is one T cell receptor (beta chain) and its context. Germline assignment: CDR1 SGHVS and CDR2 FQNEAQ. The CDR3 is made up of 13 amino acids. V gave up 4 bases and J gave up 6 bases, with 13 bases separating them. Several immunoSEQ 96-well plates shared each subset's DNA, each plate a replicate. Libraries were prepared by immunoSEQ multiplex PCR; TCRdb keeps only in-frame clonotypes and omits some of them. The repertoire holds around 500,000 clones, with 75% to 85% as singletons. The data are from a study of shared clonotypes between healthy human individuals. Study background: Aged 18 to 49, the donors were two women and a few men.

Adults of Caucasian background living in Nashville, Tennessee made up all donors. The source of this sequence is a woman aged 35 to 49 in good health. Some clones in this sample may be carry-over from other donors' samples. The material sequenced was PBMCs. The chain links TRBV7-8 to TRBJ2-7; D unclear. Written as DNA, the CDR3 is TGTGCCAGCAGCTCGACCCAAGATCGCGAGCAGTACTTC. Its protein is CASSSTQDREQYF.